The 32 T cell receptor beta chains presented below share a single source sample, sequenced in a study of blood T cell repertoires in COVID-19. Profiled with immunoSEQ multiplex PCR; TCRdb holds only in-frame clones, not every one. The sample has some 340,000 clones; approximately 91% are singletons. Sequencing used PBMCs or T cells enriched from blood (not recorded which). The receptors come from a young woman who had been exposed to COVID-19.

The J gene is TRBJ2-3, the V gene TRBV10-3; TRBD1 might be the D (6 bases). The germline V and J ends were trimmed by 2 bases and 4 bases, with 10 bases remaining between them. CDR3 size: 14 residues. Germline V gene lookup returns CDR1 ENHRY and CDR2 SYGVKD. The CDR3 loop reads CAISETGYPDTQYF. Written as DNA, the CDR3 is TGTGCCATCAGTGAGACAGGGTATCCAGATACGCAGTATTTT.

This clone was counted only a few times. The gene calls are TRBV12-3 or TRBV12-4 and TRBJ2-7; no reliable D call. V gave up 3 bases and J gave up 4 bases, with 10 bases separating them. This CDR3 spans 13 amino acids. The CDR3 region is CASSFQLQYEQYF. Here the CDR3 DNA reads TGTGCCAGCAGTTTTCAGTTGCAGTACGAGCAGTACTTC.

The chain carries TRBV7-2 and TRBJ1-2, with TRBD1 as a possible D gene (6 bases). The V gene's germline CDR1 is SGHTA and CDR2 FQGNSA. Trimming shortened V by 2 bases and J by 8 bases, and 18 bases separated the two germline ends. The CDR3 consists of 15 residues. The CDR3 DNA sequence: TGTGCCAGCAGCTTATACAGGGTGTGGGGTGAGGGCTACACCTTC. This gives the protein CASSLYRVWGEGYTF.

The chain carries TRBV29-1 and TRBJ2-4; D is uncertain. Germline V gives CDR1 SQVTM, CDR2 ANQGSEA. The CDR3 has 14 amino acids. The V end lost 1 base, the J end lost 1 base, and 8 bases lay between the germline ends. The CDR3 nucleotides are TGCAGCGTTGAAGGGGTGGAGGCCAAAAACATTCAGTACTTC. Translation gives CSVEGVEAKNIQYF.

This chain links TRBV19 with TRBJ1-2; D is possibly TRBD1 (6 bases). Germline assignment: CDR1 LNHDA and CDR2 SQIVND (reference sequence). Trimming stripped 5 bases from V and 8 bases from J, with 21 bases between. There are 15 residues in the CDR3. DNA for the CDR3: TGTGCCAGTAGTGGGGGCTACAGGGATCGGCGCGGCTACACCTTC. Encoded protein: CASSGGYRDRRGYTF.

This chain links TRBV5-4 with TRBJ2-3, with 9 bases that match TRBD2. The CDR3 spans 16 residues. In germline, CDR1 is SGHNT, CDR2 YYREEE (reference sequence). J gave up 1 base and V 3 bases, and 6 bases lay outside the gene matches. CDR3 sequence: CASSWGSSGGTDTQYF. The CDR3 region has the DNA TGTGCCAGCAGCTGGGGGTCTAGCGGGGGCACAGATACGCAGTATTTT.

The CDR3 DNA reads as TGTGCCAGCAGAAGAGGGGGTCTTGAAAAACTGTTTTTT. Its translation: CASRRGGLEKLFF. The chain recombines TRBV7-9 with TRBJ1-4; weak D call: TRBD1 (6 bases). The CDR3 is made up of 13 amino acids. The germline V gene has CDR1 SEHNR and CDR2 FQNEAQ (reference sequence). Between the trimmed V and J ends, which lost 6 bases and 7 bases, there was a span of 12 bases.

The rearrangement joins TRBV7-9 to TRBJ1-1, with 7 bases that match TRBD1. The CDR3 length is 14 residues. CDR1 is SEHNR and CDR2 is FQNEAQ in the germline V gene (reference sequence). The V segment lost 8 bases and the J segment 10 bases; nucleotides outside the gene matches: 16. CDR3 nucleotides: TGTGCCAGCCTCCATAGCCGGGACAGTAAACGAGCTTTCTTT. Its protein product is CASLHSRDSKRAFF.

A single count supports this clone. CDR3 sequence: CASRSRRGAPETQYF. In nucleotides, the CDR3 is TGTGCCAGCAGGAGTCGCAGGGGGGCCCCAGAGACCCAGTACTTC. The chain employs TRBV6-6 and TRBJ2-5, with D maybe TRBD1 (7 bases). The V gene's germline CDR1 is MNHNY and CDR2 SVGAGI (reference sequence). V was trimmed by 6 bases and J by 4 bases, leaving 18 bases between them. This CDR3 has 15 residues.

DNA of the CDR3: TGTGCCAGCAGCCAAGAGGGTCACAGGGGGAGCTTTGGCTACACCTTC. Residues: CASSQEGHRGSFGYTF. The chain carries TRBV3-1 (or the pseudogene TRBV3-2) and TRBJ1-2; 8 bases line up with TRBD1. Germline CDR1 reads LGHDT; CDR2 reads YNNKEL (reference sequence). This CDR3 is 16 amino acids long. V dropped 0 bases and J dropped 7; count of bases not matched to a gene: 10.

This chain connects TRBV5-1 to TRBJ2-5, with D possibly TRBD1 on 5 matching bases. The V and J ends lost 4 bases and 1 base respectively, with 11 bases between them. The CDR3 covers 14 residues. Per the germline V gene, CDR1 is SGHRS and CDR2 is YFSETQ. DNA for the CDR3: TGCGCCAGCAGCGGGCAGGGTACCCAAGAGACCCAGTACTTC. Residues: CASSGQGTQETQYF.

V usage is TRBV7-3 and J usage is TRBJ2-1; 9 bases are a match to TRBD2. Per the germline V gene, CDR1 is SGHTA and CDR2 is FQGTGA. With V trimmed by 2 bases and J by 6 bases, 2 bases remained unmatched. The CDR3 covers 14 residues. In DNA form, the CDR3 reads TGTGCCAGCAGCTTAGGGACTAGCTCCAATGAGCAGTTCTTC. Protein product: CASSLGTSSNEQFF. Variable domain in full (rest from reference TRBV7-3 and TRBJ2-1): GAGVSQTPSNKVTEKGKYVELRCDPISGHTALYWYRQSLGQGPEFLIYFQGTGAADDSGLPNDRFFAVRPEGSVSTLKIQRTERGDSAVYLCASSLGTSSNEQFFGPGTRLTVL.

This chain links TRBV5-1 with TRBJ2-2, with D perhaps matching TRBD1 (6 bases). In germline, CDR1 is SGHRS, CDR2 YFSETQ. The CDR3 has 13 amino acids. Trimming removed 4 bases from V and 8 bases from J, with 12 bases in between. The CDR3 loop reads CASSLTGIGELFF. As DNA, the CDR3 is TGCGCCAGCAGCCTTACAGGGATTGGGGAGCTGTTTTTT.

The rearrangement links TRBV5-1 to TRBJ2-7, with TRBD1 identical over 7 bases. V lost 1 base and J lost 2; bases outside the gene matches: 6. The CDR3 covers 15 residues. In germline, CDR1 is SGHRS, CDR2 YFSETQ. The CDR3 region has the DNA TGCGCCAGCAGCTTGTGGGACAGCGCGGCCTACGAGCAGTACTTC. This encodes CASSLWDSAAYEQYF.

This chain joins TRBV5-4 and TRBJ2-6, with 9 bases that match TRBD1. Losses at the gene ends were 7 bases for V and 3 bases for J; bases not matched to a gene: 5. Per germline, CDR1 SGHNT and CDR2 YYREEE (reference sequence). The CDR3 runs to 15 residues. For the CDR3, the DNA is TGTGCCAGCGGGGGACAGGGATATGGGGCCAACGTCCTGACTTTC. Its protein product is CASGGQGYGANVLTF.

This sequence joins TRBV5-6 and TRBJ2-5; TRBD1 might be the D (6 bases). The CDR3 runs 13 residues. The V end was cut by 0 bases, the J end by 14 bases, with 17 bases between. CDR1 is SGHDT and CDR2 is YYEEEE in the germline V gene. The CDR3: CASSLEAYRARYF. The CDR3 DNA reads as TGTGCCAGCAGCTTGGAGGCGTACAGGGCCCGCTACTTC.

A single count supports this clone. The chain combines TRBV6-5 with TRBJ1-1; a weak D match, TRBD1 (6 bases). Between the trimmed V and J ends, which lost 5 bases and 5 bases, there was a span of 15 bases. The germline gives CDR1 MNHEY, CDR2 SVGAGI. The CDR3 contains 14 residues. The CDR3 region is CASSLRGGRTEAFF. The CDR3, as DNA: TGTGCCAGCAGTCTTCGGGGGGGGCGGACTGAAGCTTTCTTT.

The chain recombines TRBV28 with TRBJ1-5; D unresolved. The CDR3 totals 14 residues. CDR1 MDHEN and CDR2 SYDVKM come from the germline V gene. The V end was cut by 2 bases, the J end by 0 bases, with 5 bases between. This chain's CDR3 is CASSLIGSNQPQHF. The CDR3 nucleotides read TGTGCCAGCAGTTTAATCGGTAGCAATCAGCCCCAGCATTTT.

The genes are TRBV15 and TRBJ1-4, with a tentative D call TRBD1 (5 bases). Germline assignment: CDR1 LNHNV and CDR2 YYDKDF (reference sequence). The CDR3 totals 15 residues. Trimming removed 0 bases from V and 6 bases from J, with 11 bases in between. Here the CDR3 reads CATSRDRGTDEKLFF. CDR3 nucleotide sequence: TGTGCCACCAGCAGAGATCGGGGGACGGATGAAAAACTGTTTTTT.

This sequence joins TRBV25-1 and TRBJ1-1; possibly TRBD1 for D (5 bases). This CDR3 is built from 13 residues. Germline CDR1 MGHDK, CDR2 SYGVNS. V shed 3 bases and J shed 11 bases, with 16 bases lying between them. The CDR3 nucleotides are TGTGCCAGCAGTGAGTACAGTGCCCAGGGTGCTTTCTTT. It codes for CASSEYSAQGAFF.

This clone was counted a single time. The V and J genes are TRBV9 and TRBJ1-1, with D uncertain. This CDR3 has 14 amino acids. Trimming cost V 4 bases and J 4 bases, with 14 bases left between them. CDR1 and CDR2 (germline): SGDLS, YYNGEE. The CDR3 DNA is TGTGCCAGCAGCCCTGACATCATGAGCACTGAAGCTTTCTTT. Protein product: CASSPDIMSTEAFF.

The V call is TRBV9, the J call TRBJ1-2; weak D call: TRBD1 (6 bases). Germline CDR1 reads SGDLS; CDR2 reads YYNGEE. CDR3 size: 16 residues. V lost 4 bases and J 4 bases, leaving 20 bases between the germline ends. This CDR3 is CASSTKTGSLSYGYTF. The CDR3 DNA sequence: TGTGCCAGCAGCACAAAGACAGGTTCATTGAGCTATGGCTACACCTTC.

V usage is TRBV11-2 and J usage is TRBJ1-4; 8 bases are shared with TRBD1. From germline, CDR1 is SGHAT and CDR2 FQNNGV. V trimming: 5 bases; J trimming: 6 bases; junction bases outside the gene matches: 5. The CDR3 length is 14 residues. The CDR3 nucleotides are TGTGCCAGCAGCCCTGGACAGGGCTATGAAAAACTGTTTTTT. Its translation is CASSPGQGYEKLFF.

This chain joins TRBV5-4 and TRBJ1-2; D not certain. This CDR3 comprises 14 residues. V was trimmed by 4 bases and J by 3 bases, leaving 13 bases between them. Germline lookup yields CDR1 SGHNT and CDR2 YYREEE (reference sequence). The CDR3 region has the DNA TGTGCCAGCAGCCAGGAAATGGGTGACTATGGCTACACCTTC. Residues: CASSQEMGDYGYTF.

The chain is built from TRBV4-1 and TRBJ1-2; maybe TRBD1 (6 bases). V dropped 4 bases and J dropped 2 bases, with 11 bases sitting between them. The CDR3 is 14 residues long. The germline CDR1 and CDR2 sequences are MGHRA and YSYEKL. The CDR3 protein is CASSRNTGNYGYTF. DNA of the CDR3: TGCGCCAGCAGCCGTAATACAGGGAACTATGGCTACACCTTC.

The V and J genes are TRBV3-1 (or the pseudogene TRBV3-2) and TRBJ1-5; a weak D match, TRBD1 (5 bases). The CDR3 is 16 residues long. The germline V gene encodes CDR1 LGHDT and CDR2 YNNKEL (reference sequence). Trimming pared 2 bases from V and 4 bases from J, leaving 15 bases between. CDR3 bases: TGTGCCAGCAGCCAAAAGGGCGGGGCAGTAAATCAGCCCCAGCATTTT. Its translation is CASSQKGGAVNQPQHF.

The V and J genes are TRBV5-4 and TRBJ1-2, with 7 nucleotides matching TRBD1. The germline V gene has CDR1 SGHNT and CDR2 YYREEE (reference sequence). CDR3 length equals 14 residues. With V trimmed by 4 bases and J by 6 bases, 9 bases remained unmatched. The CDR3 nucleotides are TGTGCCAGCAGCCAGCTAAAAACAGGGGATGGCTACACCTTC. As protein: CASSQLKTGDGYTF.

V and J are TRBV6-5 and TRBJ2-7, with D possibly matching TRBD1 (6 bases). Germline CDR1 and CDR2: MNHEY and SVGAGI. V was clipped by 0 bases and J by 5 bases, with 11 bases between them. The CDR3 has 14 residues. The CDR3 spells CASSYSRTGNEQYF. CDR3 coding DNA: TGTGCCAGCAGTTACTCCCGAACAGGGAACGAGCAGTACTTC.

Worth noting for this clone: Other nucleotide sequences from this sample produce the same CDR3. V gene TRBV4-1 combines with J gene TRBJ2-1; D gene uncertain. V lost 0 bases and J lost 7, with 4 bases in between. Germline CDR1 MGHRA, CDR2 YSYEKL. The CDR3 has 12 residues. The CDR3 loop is CASSQDSNEQFF. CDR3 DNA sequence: TGCGCCAGCAGCCAAGATAGTAATGAGCAGTTCTTC.

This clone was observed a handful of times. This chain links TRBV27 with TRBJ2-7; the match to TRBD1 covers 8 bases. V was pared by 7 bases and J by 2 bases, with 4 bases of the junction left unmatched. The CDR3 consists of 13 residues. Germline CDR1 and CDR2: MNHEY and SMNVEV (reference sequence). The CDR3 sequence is CASTDRVTYEQYF. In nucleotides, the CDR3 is TGTGCCAGCACGGACAGGGTCACCTACGAGCAGTACTTC.

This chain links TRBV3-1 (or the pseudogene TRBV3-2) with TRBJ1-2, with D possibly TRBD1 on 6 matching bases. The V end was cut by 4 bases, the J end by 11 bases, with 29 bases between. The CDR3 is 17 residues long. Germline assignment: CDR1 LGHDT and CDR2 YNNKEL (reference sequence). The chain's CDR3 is CASSRLPGGGTRVGYTF. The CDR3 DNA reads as TGTGCCAGCAGCCGCCTCCCCGGGGGGGGGACAAGGGTTGGGTACACCTTC.

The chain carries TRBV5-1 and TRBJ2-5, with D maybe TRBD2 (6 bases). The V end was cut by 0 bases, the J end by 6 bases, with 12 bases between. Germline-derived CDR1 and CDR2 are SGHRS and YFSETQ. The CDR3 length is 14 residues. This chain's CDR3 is CASSLGAEGKTQYF. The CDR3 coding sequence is TGCGCCAGCAGCTTGGGGGCGGAGGGGAAGACCCAGTACTTC. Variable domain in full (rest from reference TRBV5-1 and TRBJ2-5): KAGVTQTPRYLIKTRGQQVTLSCSPISGHRSVSWYQQTPGQGLQFLFEYFSETQRNKGNFPGRFSGRQFSNSRSEMNVSTLELGDSALYLCASSLGAEGKTQYFGPGTRLLVL.